What follows is one T cell receptor beta chain and its context. Study processing details: Reference gene primer amplification gave nucleated cell count estimates. Sequencing used immunoSEQ multiplex PCR; TCRdb keeps in-frame clones, though not all of them. That table is the source of V, J and clone size, and D and trimming were worked out from the DNA. This sample has about 280,000 clones, with approximately 91% found just once. The sample originates from a study of blood T cell repertoires in COVID-19. Trimming took off 3 bases at V and 4 bases at J, with 7 bases between the two ends. Germline V lookup: CDR1 SGHTA, CDR2 FQGTGA. CDR3 length equals 13 residues.

Specimen: PBMCs or T cells enriched from blood (not recorded which). This chain connects TRBV7-3 to TRBJ1-5, with D unresolved. The origin of this receptor is a woman aged 25 to 39 who had recovered from COVID-19. CDR3 coding DNA: TGTGCCAGCAGCTTGACTACAAATCAGCCCCAGCATTTT. Its translation: CASSLTTNQPQHF.